The 20 T cell receptor beta chains below were found in one sample sequenced in a study of T cell responses to AZD1222 COVID-19 vaccine. This table comes from immunoSEQ multiplex PCR, and its TCRdb copy is limited to in-frame clones, with some not included. The data contain fewer than 120,000 clones, 81% of them singletons. This material consisted of peripheral blood, taken on day 0 of AZD1222 vaccination. Receptors were obtained from an adult in good health.

V is TRBV5-1 and J is TRBJ2-5; 14 bases fit TRBD2. The germline CDR1 and CDR2 sequences are SGHRS and YFSETQ. V lost 4 bases to trimming and J lost 4 bases; unmatched junction nucleotides: 6. The CDR3 covers 16 residues. The CDR3 loop is CASSPGLAGVGETQYF. As DNA, the CDR3 is TGCGCCAGCAGCCCGGGACTAGCGGGGGTCGGAGAGACCCAGTACTTC. Drawing the rest from reference TRBV5-1 and TRBJ2-5, the complete variable domain is KAGVTQTPRYLIKTRGQQVTLSCSPISGHRSVSWYQQTPGQGLQFLFEYFSETQRNKGNFPGRFSGRQFSNSRSEMNVSTLELGDSALYLCASSPGLAGVGETQYFGPGTRLLVL.

The chain recombines TRBV5-8 with TRBJ2-3, with D possibly matching TRBD2 (6 bases). The CDR3 length is 14 residues. Germline V gene sequence: CDR1 SGHTS, CDR2 YDEGEE. V was shortened by 0 bases and J by 3 bases, with 8 bases between the two germline ends. This chain's CDR3 is CASSLALATDTQYF. The CDR3 nucleotides are TGTGCCAGCAGCTTGGCCCTAGCGACAGATACGCAGTATTTT.

The chain is built from TRBV5-1 and TRBJ2-7; 14 bases fit TRBD2. Per the germline V gene, CDR1 is SGHRS and CDR2 is YFSETQ. CDR3 length equals 16 residues. The junction had 6 bases not matched to a gene; V was cut back by 1 base and J by 6 bases. DNA of the CDR3: TGCGCCAGCAGCTTGTTGGGGGGACTAGCGGGAGCCGAGCAGTACTTC. It encodes CASSLLGGLAGAEQYF.

This chain joins TRBV24-1 and TRBJ2-7; 8 bases line up with TRBD1. With 3 bases clipped from V and 3 bases from J, the junction kept 12 bases outside the gene matches. This CDR3 has 17 residues. CDR1 KGHDR and CDR2 SFDVKD come from the germline V gene. The CDR3 sequence: CATSDRPRDRGLYEQYF. The CDR3 region has the DNA TGTGCCACCAGTGATAGACCTCGTGACAGGGGCCTCTACGAGCAGTACTTC.

The rearrangement links TRBV19 to TRBJ1-2; possible D gene TRBD1, 6 bases. This CDR3 comprises 13 residues. Germline V gene lookup returns CDR1 LNHDA and CDR2 SQIVND (reference sequence). The V end lost 4 bases, the J end lost 4 bases, and 10 bases lay between the germline ends. DNA for the CDR3: TGTGCCAGTAGTAAGGACAGAAGCTATGGCTACACCTTC. Its protein product is CASSKDRSYGYTF. Based on the CDR3 plus reference TRBV19 and TRBJ1-2, the full variable domain is DGGITQSPKYLFRKEGQNVTLSCEQNLNHDAMYWYRQDPGQGLRLIYYSQIVNDFQKGDIAEGYSVSREKKESFPLTVTSAQKNPTAFYLCASSKDRSYGYTFGSGTRLTVV.

The chain combines TRBV28 with TRBJ1-1; no reliable D call. CDR1 is MDHEN, CDR2 SYDVKM, per germline. CDR3 length: 11 amino acids. Deletions cut 2 bases from V and 11 bases from J, with 9 bases between. CDR3 DNA: TGTGCCAGCAGTTTAACCAGGCGGGCTTTCTTT. Translating it yields CASSLTRRAFF.

The chain couples TRBV28 to TRBJ2-7, with D uncertain. Trimming removed 5 bases from V and 6 bases from J, with 5 bases in between. The germline V gene encodes CDR1 MDHEN and CDR2 SYDVKM. CDR3 length: 10 residues. CDR3 residues: CASSVPEQYF. The CDR3 DNA reads as TGTGCCAGCAGTGTACCCGAGCAGTACTTC.

The rearrangement links TRBV29-1 to TRBJ1-2; TRBD1 is a possible D gene (6 bases). CDR3 size: 14 residues. CDR1 is SQVTM and CDR2 is ANQGSEA in the germline V gene. V lost 3 bases and J lost 5, with 16 bases in between. Here the CDR3 reads CSVDESGGGYGYTF. The CDR3, as DNA: TGCAGCGTTGACGAGTCGGGGGGCGGGTATGGCTACACCTTC.

This chain connects TRBV28 to TRBJ2-7; D not resolved. With 4 bases removed from V and 4 bases from J, the gap between germline ends came to 20 bases. The CDR3 contains 16 residues. CDR1 and CDR2 (germline): MDHEN, SYDVKM. The CDR3 sequence is CASSSTGSPNTYEQYF. The CDR3, as DNA: TGTGCCAGCAGTTCCACCGGGTCTCCTAATACTTACGAGCAGTACTTC.

Only a few counts were recorded for this clone. This chain connects TRBV28 to TRBJ1-5, with D perhaps matching TRBD1 (6 bases). This CDR3 is 14 amino acids long. CDR1 MDHEN and CDR2 SYDVKM come from the germline V gene. V was pared by 6 bases and J by 4 bases, with 13 bases between. CDR3: CASSPRQANQPQHF. The CDR3 DNA reads as TGTGCCAGCAGCCCTCGACAGGCGAATCAGCCCCAGCATTTT.

In this sample, this clone turned up once. The chain links TRBV7-2 to TRBJ2-5; D is uncertain. V shed 5 bases and J shed 4 bases, with 17 bases lying between them. The CDR3 covers 15 residues. Germline V gene lookup returns CDR1 SGHTA and CDR2 FQGNSA. The chain's CDR3 is CASSLTGQGSETQYF. The CDR3 region has the DNA TGTGCCAGCAGCCTAACGGGCCAAGGATCAGAGACCCAGTACTTC.

The chain carries TRBV2 and TRBJ1-2, with TRBD1 identical over 9 bases. This CDR3 comprises 13 residues. Losses at the gene ends were 6 bases for V and 4 bases for J; bases not matched to a gene: 3. From germline, CDR1 is SNHLY and CDR2 FYNNEI. The DNA for the CDR3 is TGTGCCAGCAGCGGGACAGGGATCTATGGCTACACCTTC. Translation: CASSGTGIYGYTF.

Details on this clone: This may be a read error, as it is one base from a much larger clone. The chain employs TRBV12-3 or TRBV12-4 and TRBJ1-5; D gene uncertain. This CDR3 is built from 12 residues. The CDR3: CASSLFNQPRHF. For the CDR3, the DNA is TGTGCCAGCAGTCTTTTTAATCAGCCCCGGCATTTT.

This sequence joins TRBV30 and TRBJ1-5; a weak D match, TRBD1 (6 bases). From germline, CDR1 is GTSNPN and CDR2 SVGIG (reference sequence). This CDR3 region has 11 residues. V lost 5 bases and J 4 bases, leaving 6 bases between the germline ends. CDR3 loop: CAWGQNQPQHF. The DNA of the CDR3 is TGTGCCTGGGGACAGAATCAGCCCCAGCATTTT.

A note on this clone: This sample includes further DNA sequences coding for the same CDR3. This sequence joins TRBV12-5 and TRBJ2-7, with TRBD1 matching over 12 bases. The length of the CDR3 is 14 residues. Trimming removed 5 bases from V and 5 bases from J; junction bases left unmatched: 4. Germline loops: CDR1 LGHNT, CDR2 FRNRAP. The CDR3 nucleotides read TGTGCTAGTGGTCCGGGACAGGGGGCCCACGAGCAGTACTTC. This codes for CASGPGQGAHEQYF.

This clone was seen only once. J is TRBJ2-1 and V is TRBV2, with 8 bases matching TRBD1. With 3 bases clipped from V and 10 bases from J, the junction kept 8 bases outside the gene matches. CDR1 and CDR2 from the germline V gene are SNHLY and FYNNEI. The CDR3 extends over 14 amino acids. The CDR3: CASSDSQGAREQFF. The CDR3 DNA sequence: TGTGCCAGCAGTGATTCGCAGGGGGCGCGAGAGCAGTTCTTC.

The rearrangement joins TRBV7-2 to TRBJ1-3; 9 nucleotides align to TRBD1. In germline, CDR1 is SGHTA, CDR2 FQGNSA. V was pared by 3 bases and J by 4 bases, with 4 bases of the junction left unmatched. The CDR3 runs 15 residues. The CDR3 nucleotides are TGTGCCAGCAGCTTCGGGACAGGGCAAGGAAACACCATATATTTT. As protein: CASSFGTGQGNTIYF.

The chain joins TRBV5-1 to TRBJ2-1; D is possibly TRBD1 (5 bases). The CDR3 has 15 residues. V was clipped by 2 bases and J by 9 bases, with 18 bases between them. Germline V gene sequence: CDR1 SGHRS, CDR2 YFSETQ. The chain's CDR3 is CASSFVGETSGEQFF. CDR3 DNA sequence: TGCGCCAGCAGCTTCGTAGGGGAAACATCCGGTGAGCAGTTCTTC.

This clone occurred once. V is TRBV7-2 and J is TRBJ2-5; no clear D gene. Germline loops: CDR1 SGHTA, CDR2 FQGNSA. V was shortened by 5 bases and J by 6 bases, with 13 bases between the two germline ends. The CDR3 has 13 residues. DNA for the CDR3: TGTGCCAGCAGCAAAGGCCCCGAAAAGACCCAGTACTTC. Protein product: CASSKGPEKTQYF.

This clone has just a few counts. The chain employs TRBV25-1 and TRBJ1-4; weak D call: TRBD1 (6 bases). V lost 1 base, J lost 2 bases, and 11 bases lay in between. CDR1 MGHDK and CDR2 SYGVNS come from the germline V gene. This CDR3 spans 16 amino acids. The CDR3 DNA is TGTGCCAGCAGTGAATGGGTGGGGGCGACTAATGAAAAACTGTTTTTT. It translates to CASSEWVGATNEKLFF. Full variable domain (missing parts from reference TRBV25-1 and TRBJ1-4): EADIYQTPRYLVIGTGKKITLECSQTMGHDKMYWYQQDPGMELHLIHYSYGVNSTEKGDLSSESTVSRIRTEHFPLTLESARPSHTSQYLCASSEWVGATNEKLFFGSGTQLSVL.